This T cell receptor (beta chain) stems from a study of T cell changes during pregnancy in multiple sclerosis. Only in-frame clones appear in the TCRdb table, and some are missing; sequencing was by immunoSEQ multiplex PCR. The sample records about 84,000 clones, approximately 95% being singletons. The J segment lost 1 base and the V segment lost 3 bases, leaving 2 bases of the junction unmatched. The CDR3 loop spans 15 amino acids. From germline, CDR1 is SGHAT and CDR2 FQNNGV. The TCR was taken from a female donor in good health, enrolled as a control in a pregnancy study. V and J are TRBV11-2 and TRBJ1-3; 8 bases align to TRBD1. Material: peripheral blood, obtained in the second trimester of pregnancy. Here the CDR3 reads CASSFGTGSGNTIYF. The CDR3 DNA reads TGTGCCAGCAGCTTTGGGACAGGTTCTGGAAACACCATATATTTT.